This TCR beta chain was identified during a study of beta chain features in type 1 diabetes. The study's findings and limits: Insertion counts at VDJ junctions were lower in type 1 diabetes patients, who also showed more deletions there. The study left unresolved whether HLA type influences TCRB rearrangement.

This clone was observed a few times. Its antigen is not known. On average, the one heparinised blood draw given by each donor was around 120 mL. Germline assignment: CDR1 SGHTA and CDR2 FQGNSA. The CDR3 has 15 amino acids. The trim removed 3 bases at V and 8 bases at J, leaving 4 bases unmatched. cDNA synthesis used the whole RNA isolate, giving expressed TCRB sequences. Clones were sequenced by immunoSEQ multiplex PCR, and TCRdb holds only the in-frame ones, with some missing. The data show 850,000 to 900,000 clones, under 20% seen once. This chain connects TRBV7-2 to TRBJ2-1; TRBD2 matches 13 bases. The origin of this receptor is a woman aged 18-29 years in good health. Material for sequencing was naive CD4+ T cells from blood. The CDR3 sequence: CASSFRTSGSHEQFF. The CDR3 nucleotides are TGTGCCAGCAGCTTCCGGACTAGCGGGAGCCATGAGCAGTTCTTC.